Shown below are 5 T cell receptor beta chains from a single sample sequenced in a study of blood T cell repertoires in COVID-19. Assay: immunoSEQ multiplex PCR; the TCRdb copy retains only in-frame clones and omits some. The data contain about 110,000 clones, about 79% of them singletons. Sequencing was carried out using peripheral blood. These TCRs come from a woman aged 80 or over with active or convalescent COVID-19.

J is TRBJ2-7 and V is TRBV2; 12 positions agree with TRBD2. The junction had 1 base not matched to a gene; V was cut back by 3 bases and J by 4 bases. Per the germline V gene, CDR1 is SNHLY and CDR2 is FYNNEI. This CDR3 is 14 amino acids long. The CDR3 protein is CASSEGLAGYEQYF. The CDR3 bases are TGTGCCAGCAGTGAGGGACTAGCGGGTTACGAGCAGTACTTC. The variable domain in full, completed from reference TRBV2 and TRBJ2-7, reads EPEVTQTPSHQVTQMGQEVILRCVPISNHLYFYWYRQILGQKVEFLVSFYNNEISEKSEIFDDQFSVERPDGSNFTLKIRSTKLEDSAMYFCASSEGLAGYEQYFGPGTRLTVT.

The chain employs TRBV9 and TRBJ1-2; TRBD1 matches at 8 bases. The CDR3 loop spans 16 amino acids. The V gene end was trimmed by 4 bases and the J gene end by 0 bases; junction bases not matched to a gene: 8. Germline lookup yields CDR1 SGDLS and CDR2 YYNGEE. The CDR3 nucleotides are TGTGCCAGCAGCCCGCAGGGACAGGCCTCTAACTATGGCTACACCTTC. Its protein product is CASSPQGQASNYGYTF.

V is TRBV19 and J is TRBJ2-1, with D possibly matching TRBD2 (6 bases). V dropped 6 bases and J dropped 6 bases, with 18 bases sitting between them. The CDR3 has 15 residues. In germline, CDR1 is LNHDA, CDR2 SQIVND (reference sequence). This chain's CDR3 is CASRPGLPAGNEQFF. Written as DNA, the CDR3 is TGTGCCAGTAGGCCGGGACTGCCAGCGGGCAATGAGCAGTTCTTC.

The chain uses TRBV6-1 and TRBJ2-7; D is uncertain. Germline CDR1 is MNHNS and CDR2 is SASEGT. V shed 1 base and J shed 2 bases, with 12 bases lying between them. CDR3 length: 15 residues. CDR3 sequence: CASSEVQPSPYEQYF. The CDR3 DNA sequence: TGTGCCAGCAGTGAAGTACAGCCGTCCCCCTACGAGCAGTACTTC.

The rearrangement uses TRBV7-3 and TRBJ2-5; 11 bases fit TRBD2. Germline CDR1 SGHTA, CDR2 FQGTGA. V shed 5 bases and J 0 bases; nucleotides not matched to a gene: 5. The CDR3 sequence is 16 residues long. For the CDR3, the DNA is TGTGCCAGCAGCCCGGGACTAGCGGCATACCAAGAGACCCAGTACTTC. Amino acid sequence: CASSPGLAAYQETQYF.